This T cell receptor beta chain is drawn from a study of T cells after somatic rescue of genetic block. CDR1 is SNHLY, CDR2 FYNNEI, per germline. Between the trimmed V and J ends, which lost 6 bases and 7 bases, there was a span of 15 bases. The CDR3 loop spans 14 amino acids. This clone was seen just once. The data were produced by immunoSEQ multiplex PCR, yet TCRdb's version contains in-frame clones alone and is incomplete. The sample shows 13,000 to 15,000 clones, approximately 72% of them seen only once. What was sequenced was peripheral blood mononuclear cells (PBMCs). The sequence was collected from a boy younger than 18. The chain carries TRBV2 and TRBJ1-4, with D maybe TRBD1 (5 bases). The CDR3 sequence: CASRVSGPLEKLFF. The CDR3 coding sequence is TGTGCCAGCAGGGTCTCGGGACCGCTTGAAAAACTGTTTTTT.